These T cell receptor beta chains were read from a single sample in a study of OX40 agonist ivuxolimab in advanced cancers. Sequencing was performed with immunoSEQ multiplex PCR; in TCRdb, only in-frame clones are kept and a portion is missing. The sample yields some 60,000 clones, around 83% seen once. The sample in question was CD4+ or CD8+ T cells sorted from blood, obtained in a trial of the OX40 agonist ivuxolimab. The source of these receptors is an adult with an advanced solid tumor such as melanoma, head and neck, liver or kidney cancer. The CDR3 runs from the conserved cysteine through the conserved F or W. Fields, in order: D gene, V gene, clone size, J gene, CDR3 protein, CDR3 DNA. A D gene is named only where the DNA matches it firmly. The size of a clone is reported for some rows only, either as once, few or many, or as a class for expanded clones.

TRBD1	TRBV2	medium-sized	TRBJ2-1	CASSATGTGVYEQFF	TGTGCCAGCAGTGCTACCGGGACAGGGGTCTATGAGCAGTTCTTC
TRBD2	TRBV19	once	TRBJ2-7	CASSVGTSGSYEQYF	TGTGCCAGTAGTGTCGGGACTAGCGGATCCTACGAGCAGTACTTC
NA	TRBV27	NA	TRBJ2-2	CASKLGGGGTGELFF	TGTGCCAGCAAACTGGGGGGAGGAGGGACCGGGGAGCTGTTTTTT
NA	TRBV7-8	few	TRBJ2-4	CASSYRGDTDIQYF	TGTGCCAGCAGCTACCGAGGAGACACGGACATTCAGTACTTC
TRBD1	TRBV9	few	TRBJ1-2	CASGGQGLIGYTF	TGTGCCAGCGGAGGACAGGGACTCATCGGCTACACCTTC
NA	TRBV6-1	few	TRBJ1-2	CASSEGPGANYGYTF	TGTGCCAGCAGTGAAGGTCCAGGAGCTAACTATGGCTACACCTTC
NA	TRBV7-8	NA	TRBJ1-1	CASSLVSRATEAFF	TGTGCCAGCAGCTTAGTTTCCAGGGCTACTGAAGCTTTCTTT
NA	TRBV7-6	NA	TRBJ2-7	CASSRDAAPHSYEQYF	TGTGCCAGCAGCCGTGATGCCGCCCCGCACTCCTACGAGCAGTACTTC
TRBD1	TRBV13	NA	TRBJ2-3	CASSPGQEVTDTQYF	TGTGCCAGCAGCCCAGGACAGGAAGTAACAGATACGCAGTATTTT
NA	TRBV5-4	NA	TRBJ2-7	CASSSRQGAHEQYF	TGTGCCAGCAGCTCCCGCCAAGGGGCCCACGAGCAGTACTTC
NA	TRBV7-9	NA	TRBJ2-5	CASSLVPGLGETQYF	TGTGCCAGCAGCTTAGTCCCAGGGTTGGGAGAGACCCAGTACTTC
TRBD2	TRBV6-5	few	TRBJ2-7	CASSRLAGEAYEQYF	TGTGCCAGCAGCAGACTAGCGGGAGAGGCCTACGAGCAGTACTTC
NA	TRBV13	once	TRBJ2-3	CASSLRNAQYF	TGTGCCAGCAGCTTGAGAAACGCGCAGTATTTT
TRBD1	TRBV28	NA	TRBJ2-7	CASSLAGGYEQYF	TGTGCCAGCAGTTTGGCAGGGGGCTACGAGCAGTACTTC
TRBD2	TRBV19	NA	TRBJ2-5	CASSRGLASETQYF	TGTGCCAGTAGTAGGGGACTAGCGTCGGAGACCCAGTACTTC
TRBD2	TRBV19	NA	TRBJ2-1	CASSGGLWFGNEQFF	TGTGCCAGTAGTGGGGGACTATGGTTTGGCAATGAGCAGTTCTTC
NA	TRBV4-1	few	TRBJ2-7	CASSRPQSSYEQYF	TGCGCCAGCAGCCGACCACAGAGCTCCTACGAGCAGTACTTC
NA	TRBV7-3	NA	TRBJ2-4	CASSLRRVAKNIQYF	TGTGCCAGCAGCTTAAGGCGGGTAGCCAAAAACATTCAGTACTTC
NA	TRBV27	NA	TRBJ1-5	CASSRTWGWEPQHF	TGTGCCAGCAGCCGAACGTGGGGTTGGGAGCCCCAGCATTTT
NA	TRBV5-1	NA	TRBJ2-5	CASSSQGGQETQYF	TGCGCCAGCAGCTCCCAGGGGGGTCAAGAGACCCAGTACTTC
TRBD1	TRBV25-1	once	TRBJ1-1	CASQTGGHTEAFF	TGTGCCAGCCAGACAGGGGGGCACACTGAAGCTTTCTTT
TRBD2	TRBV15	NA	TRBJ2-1	CATSRGPPGGSFYNEQFF	TGTGCCACCAGCAGAGGGCCCCCCGGCGGGAGCTTCTACAATGAGCAGTTCTTC